What follows describes a single T cell receptor beta chain. Its antigen is currently unknown. Only in-frame clones appear in the TCRdb table, and some are missing; sequencing was by immunoSEQ multiplex PCR. This table holds some 240,000 clones, approximately 82% found once. The data are from a study of cytomegalovirus exposure and HLA in healthy donors. Points from the study as a whole: The listing of fewer than 200 TCR beta chains classed them as cytomegalovirus-associated. In vitro, a few CMV-associated chains proved specific for CMV antigens. Cytomegalovirus status was reportedly diagnosed by the classifier with high specificity and sensitivity.

Donors came from a validation cohort of over a hundred subjects, distinct from the first 666-subject cohort. The germline V gene encodes CDR1 KGHSH and CDR2 LQKENI. The CDR3 runs to 15 residues. V shed 3 bases, J shed 3 bases, and the junction held 7 bases outside the gene matches. The chain links TRBV18 to TRBJ1-2, with 7 bases fitting TRBD1. What was sequenced was PBMCs. This TCR derives from a woman younger than 30 in good health and CMV-seronegative. The CDR3 nucleotides read TGTGCCAGCTCACCCCTAACCGGACAGGACTATGGCTACACCTTC. This encodes CASSPLTGQDYGYTF.